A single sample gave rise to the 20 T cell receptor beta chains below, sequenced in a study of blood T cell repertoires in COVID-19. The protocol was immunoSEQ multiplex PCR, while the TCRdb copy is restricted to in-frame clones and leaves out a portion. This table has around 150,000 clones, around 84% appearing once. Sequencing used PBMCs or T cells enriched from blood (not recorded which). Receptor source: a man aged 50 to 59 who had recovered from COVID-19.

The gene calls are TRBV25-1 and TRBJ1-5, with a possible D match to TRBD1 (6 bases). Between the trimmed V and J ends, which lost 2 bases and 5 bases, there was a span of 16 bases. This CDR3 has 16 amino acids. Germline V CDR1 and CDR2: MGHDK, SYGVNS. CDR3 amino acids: CASSEMGRDTDQPQHF. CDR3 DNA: TGTGCCAGCAGTGAAATGGGCCGGGACACGGATCAGCCCCAGCATTTT.

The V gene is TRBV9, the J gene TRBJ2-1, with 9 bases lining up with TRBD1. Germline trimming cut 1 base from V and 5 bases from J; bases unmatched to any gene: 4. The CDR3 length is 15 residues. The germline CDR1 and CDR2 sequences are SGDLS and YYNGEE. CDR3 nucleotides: TGTGCCAGCAGCGTATCGGGACAGGGTGACAATGAGCAGTTCTTC. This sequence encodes CASSVSGQGDNEQFF. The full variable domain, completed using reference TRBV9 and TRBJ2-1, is DSGVTQTPKHLITATGQRVTLRCSPRSGDLSVYWYQQSLDQGLQFLIQYYNGEERAKGNILERFSAQQFPDLHSELNLSSLELGDSALYFCASSVSGQGDNEQFFGPGTRLTVL.

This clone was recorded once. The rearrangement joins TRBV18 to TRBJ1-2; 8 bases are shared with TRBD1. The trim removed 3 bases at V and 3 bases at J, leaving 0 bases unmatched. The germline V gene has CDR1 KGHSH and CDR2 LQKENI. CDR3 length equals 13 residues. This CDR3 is CASSPTGDYGYTF. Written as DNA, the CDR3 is TGTGCCAGCTCACCGACAGGGGACTATGGCTACACCTTC.

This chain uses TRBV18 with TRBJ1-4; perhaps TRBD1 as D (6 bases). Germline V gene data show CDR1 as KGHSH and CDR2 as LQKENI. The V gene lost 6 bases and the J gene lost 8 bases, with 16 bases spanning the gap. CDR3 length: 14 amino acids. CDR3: CASSRARTEEKLFF. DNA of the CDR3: TGTGCCAGCTCGCGCGCAAGGACAGAAGAAAAACTGTTTTTT.

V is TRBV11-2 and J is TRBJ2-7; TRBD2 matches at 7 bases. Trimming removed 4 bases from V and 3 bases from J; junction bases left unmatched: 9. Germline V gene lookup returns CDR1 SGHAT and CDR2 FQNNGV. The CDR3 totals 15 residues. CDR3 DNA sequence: TGTGCCAGCAGCTCCCCTTTCCGGGGGGACTACGAGCAGTACTTC. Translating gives CASSSPFRGDYEQYF.

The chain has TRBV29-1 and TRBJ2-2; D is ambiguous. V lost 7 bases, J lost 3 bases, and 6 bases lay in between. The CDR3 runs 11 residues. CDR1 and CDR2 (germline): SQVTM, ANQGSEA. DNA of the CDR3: TGCAGCGCCCAGGACACCGGGGAGCTGTTTTTT. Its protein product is CSAQDTGELFF.

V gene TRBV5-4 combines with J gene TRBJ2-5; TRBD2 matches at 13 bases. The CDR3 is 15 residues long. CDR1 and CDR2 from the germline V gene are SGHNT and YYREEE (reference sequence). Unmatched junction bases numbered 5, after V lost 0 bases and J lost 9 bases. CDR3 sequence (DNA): TGTGCCAGCAGCTTGGCGACTAGCGGGGGGTTGGCCCAGTACTTC. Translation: CASSLATSGGLAQYF.

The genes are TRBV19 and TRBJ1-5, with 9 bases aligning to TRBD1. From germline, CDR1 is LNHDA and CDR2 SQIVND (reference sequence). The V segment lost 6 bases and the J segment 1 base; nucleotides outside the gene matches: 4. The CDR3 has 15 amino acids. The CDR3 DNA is TGTGCCAGTAGACAGGACAGGGGCAGCAATCAGCCCCAGCATTTT. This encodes CASRQDRGSNQPQHF.

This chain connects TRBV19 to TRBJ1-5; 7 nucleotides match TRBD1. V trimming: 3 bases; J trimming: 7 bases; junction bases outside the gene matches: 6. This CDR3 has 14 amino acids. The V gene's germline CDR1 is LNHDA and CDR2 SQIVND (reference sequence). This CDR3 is CASSMRGPGQPQHF. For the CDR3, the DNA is TGTGCCAGTAGTATGAGGGGGCCGGGGCAGCCCCAGCATTTT.

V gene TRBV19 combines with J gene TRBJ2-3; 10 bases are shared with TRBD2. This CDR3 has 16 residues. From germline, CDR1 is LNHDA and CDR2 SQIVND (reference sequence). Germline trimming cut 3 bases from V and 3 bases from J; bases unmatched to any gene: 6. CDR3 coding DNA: TGTGCCAGTAGTATCCGAGCGGGGGGGCGTACAGATACGCAGTATTTT. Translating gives CASSIRAGGRTDTQYF.

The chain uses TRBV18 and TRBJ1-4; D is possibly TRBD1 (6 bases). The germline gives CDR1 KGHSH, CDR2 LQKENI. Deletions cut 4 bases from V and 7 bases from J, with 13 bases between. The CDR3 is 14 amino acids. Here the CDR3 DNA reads TGTGCCAGCTCACGAACAGGGATCGGTGAAAAACTGTTTTTT. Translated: CASSRTGIGEKLFF.

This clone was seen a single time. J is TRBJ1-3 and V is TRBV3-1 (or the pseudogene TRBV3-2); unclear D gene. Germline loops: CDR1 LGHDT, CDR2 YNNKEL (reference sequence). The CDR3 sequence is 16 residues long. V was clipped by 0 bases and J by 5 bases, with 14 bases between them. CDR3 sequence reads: CASSQDRSLLRNTIYF. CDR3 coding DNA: TGTGCCAGCAGCCAAGACAGGTCACTTCTACGAAACACCATATATTTT.

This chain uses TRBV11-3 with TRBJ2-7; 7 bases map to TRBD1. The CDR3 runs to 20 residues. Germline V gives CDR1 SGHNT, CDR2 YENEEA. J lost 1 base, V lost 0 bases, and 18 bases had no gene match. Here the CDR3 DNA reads TGTGCCAGCAGCTTAGATCCCCTATCCCTACGGGACAGAAGATCCTACGAGCAGTACTTC. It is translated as CASSLDPLSLRDRRSYEQYF.

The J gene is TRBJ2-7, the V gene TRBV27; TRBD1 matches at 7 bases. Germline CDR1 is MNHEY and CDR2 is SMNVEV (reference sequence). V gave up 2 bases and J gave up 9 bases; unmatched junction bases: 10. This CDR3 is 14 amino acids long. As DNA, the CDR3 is TGTGCCAGCAGTTTAATAACAGGGGATCGGGGGCAGTACTTC. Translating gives CASSLITGDRGQYF.

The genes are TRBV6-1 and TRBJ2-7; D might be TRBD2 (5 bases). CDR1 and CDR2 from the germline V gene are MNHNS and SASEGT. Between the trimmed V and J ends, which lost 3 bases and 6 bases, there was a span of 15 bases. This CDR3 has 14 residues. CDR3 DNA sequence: TGTGCCAGCAGTGAGCTACGTGTAGGGAGCGAGCAGTACTTC. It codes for CASSELRVGSEQYF.

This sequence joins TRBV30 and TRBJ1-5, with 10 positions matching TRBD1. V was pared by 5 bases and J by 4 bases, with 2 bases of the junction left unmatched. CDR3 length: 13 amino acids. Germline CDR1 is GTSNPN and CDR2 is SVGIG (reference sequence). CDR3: CAWGDRGNQPQHF. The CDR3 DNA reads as TGTGCCTGGGGGGACAGGGGTAATCAGCCCCAGCATTTT.

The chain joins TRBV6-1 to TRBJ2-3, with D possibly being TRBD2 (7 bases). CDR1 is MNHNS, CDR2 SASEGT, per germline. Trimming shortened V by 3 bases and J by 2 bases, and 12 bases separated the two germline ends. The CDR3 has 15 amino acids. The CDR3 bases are TGTGCCAGCAGTGAGCGGGGGCCTATCACAGATACGCAGTATTTT. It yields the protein CASSERGPITDTQYF.

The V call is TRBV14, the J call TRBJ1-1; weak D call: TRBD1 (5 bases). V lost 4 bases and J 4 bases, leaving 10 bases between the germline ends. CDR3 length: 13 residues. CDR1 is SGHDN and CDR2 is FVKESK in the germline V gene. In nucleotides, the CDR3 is TGTGCCAGCAGCCCATTCGGGGGCACTGAAGCTTTCTTT. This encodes CASSPFGGTEAFF.

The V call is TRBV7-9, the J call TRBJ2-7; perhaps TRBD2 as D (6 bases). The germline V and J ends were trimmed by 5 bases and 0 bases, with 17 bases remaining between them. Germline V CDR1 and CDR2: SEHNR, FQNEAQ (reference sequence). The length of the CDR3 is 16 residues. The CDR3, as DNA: TGTGCCAGCAGCCTTGGGACTGGTGGAGTCTCCTACGAGCAGTACTTC. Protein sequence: CASSLGTGGVSYEQYF.

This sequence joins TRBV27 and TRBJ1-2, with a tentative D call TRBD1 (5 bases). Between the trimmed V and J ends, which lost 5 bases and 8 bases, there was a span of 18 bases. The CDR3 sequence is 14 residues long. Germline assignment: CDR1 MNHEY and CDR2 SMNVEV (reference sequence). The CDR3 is CASSASGIMRGYTF. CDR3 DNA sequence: TGTGCCAGCAGTGCTTCAGGGATCATGCGAGGCTACACCTTC.